Following are 27 T cell receptor beta chains from one sample sequenced in a study of human T cells and chemical hapten exposure. Time point defined: pre-sensitization, week 0. Sample treatment: therapeutic diphenylcyclopropenone sensitization with weekly scalp DPC. In TCRdb, the RACE reads were re-called with MiXCR into one record per CDR3 protein. The sample shows 35,000 to 50,000 distinct CDR3 sequences, approximately 10% of them seen only once. The material was whole blood, obtained in connection with sensitization to the hapten diphenylcyclopropenone (DPC). The origin of the receptors is a man aged 30 to 39 with alopecia areata. Some clones in this sample may be carry-over from other donors' samples.

This clonotype was counted at least ten times. The J gene is TRBJ1-1, the V gene TRBV29-1; TRBD1 matches at 7 bases. The V gene end was trimmed by 6 bases and the J gene end by 0 bases; junction bases not matched to a gene: 16. The CDR3 extends over 17 amino acids. CDR1 SQVTM and CDR2 ANQGSEA come from the germline V gene. The CDR3 sequence is CSVGGQVQGELNTEAFF. The CDR3 DNA reads as TGCAGCGTAGGTGGACAGGTTCAAGGGGAATTGAACACTGAAGCTTTCTTT.

This clonotype showed up many times. V gene TRBV7-2 combines with J gene TRBJ2-5; 8 bases align to TRBD2. In germline, CDR1 is SGHTA, CDR2 FQGNSA. Unmatched junction bases numbered 12, after V lost 5 bases and J lost 7 bases. The CDR3 sequence is 15 residues long. Written as DNA, the CDR3 is TGTGCCAGCAGCCCCGTTAGCGGGAACACCGGGACCCAGTACTTC. Translation gives CASSPVSGNTGTQYF.

This chain links TRBV3-1 with TRBJ1-2; D might be TRBD1 (5 bases). The germline V and J ends were trimmed by 0 bases and 2 bases, with 13 bases remaining between them. The CDR3 is 16 residues long. Germline V CDR1 and CDR2: LGHDT, YNNKEL (reference sequence). The CDR3 DNA sequence: TGTGCCAGCAGCCAAGATTACAGGACGGAGAACTATGGCTACACCTTC. Its translation is CASSQDYRTENYGYTF.

The CDR3 nucleotides read TGTGCCAGCGGAGCACTACGAAGGAACACTGAAGCTTTCTTT. Translation: CASGALRRNTEAFF. The chain recombines TRBV9 with TRBJ1-1, with D unclear. This CDR3 spans 14 amino acids. V lost 7 bases and J lost 1, with 14 bases in between. Germline lookup yields CDR1 SGDLS and CDR2 YYNGEE.

The chain couples TRBV7-9 to TRBJ2-3; a possible D gene is TRBD2 (5 bases). The CDR3 sequence is 16 residues long. Germline values: CDR1 SEHNR, CDR2 FQNEAQ (reference sequence). The germline V and J ends were trimmed by 4 bases and 2 bases, with 16 bases remaining between them. The CDR3 protein is CASSSRGRVLTDTQYF. CDR3 in DNA: TGTGCCAGCAGCTCCCGAGGGCGGGTGCTCACAGATACGCAGTATTTT.

This clonotype was seen ten or more times. This chain uses TRBV4-2 with TRBJ1-1, with D hard to call. The CDR3 consists of 14 residues. V lost 1 base, J lost 2 bases, and 8 bases lay in between. Germline CDR1 LGHNA, CDR2 YNFKEQ. Here the CDR3 reads CASSQVSANTEAFF. The DNA of the CDR3 is TGTGCCAGCAGCCAAGTGTCCGCAAACACTGAAGCTTTCTTT.

This clonotype was found many times. This chain connects TRBV6-2 or TRBV6-3 to TRBJ1-1; D gene ambiguous. V was shortened by 0 bases and J by 0 bases, with 17 bases between the two germline ends. CDR1 MNHEY and CDR2 SVGEGT come from the germline V gene. The CDR3 is 18 residues long. CDR3 DNA sequence: TGTGCCAGCAGTTACTCGAACGCTTTAGGGCCCATGAACACTGAAGCTTTCTTT. Protein sequence: CASSYSNALGPMNTEAFF.

This clonotype was found many times. J is TRBJ2-1 and V is TRBV6-6, with D perhaps TRBD2 (6 bases). V gave up 0 bases and J gave up 1 base, with 7 bases separating them. CDR1 is MNHNY, CDR2 SVGAGI, per germline (reference sequence). The CDR3 has 15 residues. DNA for the CDR3: TGTGCCAGCAGTTACTCCAGCGGGTCCTACAATGAGCAGTTCTTC. This translates into CASSYSSGSYNEQFF.

This clonotype was seen many times. DNA for the CDR3: TGTGCCAGCTCACCGCAACAGGGGAAGGCTGGCTACACCTTC. Residues: CASSPQQGKAGYTF. The genes are TRBV18 and TRBJ1-2; 7 bases are shared with TRBD1. This CDR3 spans 14 amino acids. The germline CDR1 and CDR2 sequences are KGHSH and LQKENI. V trimming: 3 bases; J trimming: 7 bases; junction bases outside the gene matches: 8.

This clonotype was seen a few times. The chain joins TRBV7-9 to TRBJ2-7; 7 nucleotides agree with TRBD1. Per the germline V gene, CDR1 is SEHNR and CDR2 is FQNEAQ (reference sequence). V dropped 0 bases and J dropped 1; count of bases not matched to a gene: 6. The CDR3 sequence is 16 residues long. This CDR3 reads CASSLARGRGSYEQYF. For the CDR3, the DNA is TGTGCCAGCAGCTTAGCCCGCGGCAGGGGGTCCTACGAGCAGTACTTC.

This clonotype was detected ten times or more. This chain connects TRBV5-1 to TRBJ1-1; D perhaps matches TRBD1 (6 bases). V shed 0 bases and J shed 5 bases, with 14 bases lying between them. CDR3 size: 15 residues. Germline V CDR1 and CDR2: SGHRS, YFSETQ. CDR3 nucleotide sequence: TGCGCCAGCAGCTTGGTTGGGGGCGCGTTAACTGAAGCTTTCTTT. The encoded protein is CASSLVGGALTEAFF.

This clonotype was counted ten times or more. The rearrangement joins TRBV6-2 or TRBV6-3 to TRBJ2-3; 8 bases line up with TRBD1. The CDR3 is 15 amino acids. The germline V gene has CDR1 MNHEY and CDR2 SVGEGT. V shed 6 bases and J 5 bases; nucleotides not matched to a gene: 10. CDR3 DNA: TGTGCCAGCAGCAGCACCGGACAGGGTAAAGATACGCAGTATTTT. Protein product: CASSSTGQGKDTQYF.

This clonotype was counted at least ten times. CDR3 loop: CARTPRGTGSWEGYNEQFF. The CDR3, as DNA: TGTGCCAGAACCCCCCGAGGCACAGGGTCATGGGAGGGCTACAATGAGCAGTTCTTC. The chain couples TRBV5-3 to TRBJ2-1, with a tentative D call TRBD2 (7 bases). TRBV5-3 is assigned to the ORF class and has an uncertain function. The CDR3 sequence is 19 residues long. Trimming pared 6 bases from V and 3 bases from J, leaving 28 bases between.

This clonotype was counted only a few times. CDR3 region: CASSRLAGPYNEQFF. The CDR3 DNA is TGTGCCAGCAGCCGACTAGCGGGTCCCTACAATGAGCAGTTCTTC. The chain has TRBV11-1 and TRBJ2-1; 10 positions match TRBD2. This CDR3 is built from 15 residues. The J segment lost 2 bases and the V segment lost 5 bases, leaving 3 bases of the junction unmatched. CDR1 is SGHAT and CDR2 is FQDESV in the germline V gene (reference sequence).

This clonotype was detected many times. This chain uses TRBV18 with TRBJ2-1; possibly TRBD1 or TRBD2 for D (5 bases each). V dropped 4 bases and J dropped 7 bases, with 11 bases sitting between them. The germline gives CDR1 KGHSH, CDR2 LQKENI. The CDR3 covers 13 residues. The CDR3 loop is CASSHGAENEQFF. Written as DNA, the CDR3 is TGTGCCAGCTCACACGGGGCCGAGAATGAGCAGTTCTTC.

This clonotype was observed a handful of times. The rearrangement links TRBV6-2 or TRBV6-3 to TRBJ1-1, with D hard to call. Germline CDR1 reads MNHEY; CDR2 reads SVGEGT. The CDR3 sequence is 10 residues long. V was cut by 8 bases and J by 3 bases, with 4 bases left in between. The CDR3 sequence: CASGDTEAFF. Here the CDR3 DNA reads TGTGCCAGCGGGGACACTGAAGCTTTCTTT.

This clonotype was found many times. This chain uses TRBV5-1 with TRBJ2-5; TRBD1 matches 7 bases. Unmatched junction bases numbered 7, after V lost 4 bases and J lost 1 base. The CDR3 loop spans 15 amino acids. CDR1 is SGHRS and CDR2 is YFSETQ in the germline V gene. The CDR3 is CASSVLQGSQETQYF. The CDR3 DNA sequence: TGCGCCAGCAGCGTATTACAGGGGAGCCAAGAGACCCAGTACTTC.

Ten or more counts support this clonotype. This chain joins TRBV5-1 and TRBJ1-1; D unresolved. Trimming took off 0 bases at V and 5 bases at J, with 11 bases between the two ends. Looked up from germline, CDR1 is SGHRS and CDR2 is YFSETQ. The CDR3 has 14 amino acids. The CDR3 sequence is CASSLDTPGTEAFF. The CDR3 nucleotides read TGCGCCAGCAGCTTGGACACCCCGGGGACTGAAGCTTTCTTT.

This clonotype was picked up a small number of times. The chain uses TRBV27 and TRBJ2-3, with D perhaps matching TRBD2 (6 bases). The CDR3 runs 13 residues. Trimming removed 6 bases from V and 7 bases from J, with 14 bases in between. CDR1 is MNHEY and CDR2 is SMNVEV in the germline V gene (reference sequence). CDR3 coding DNA: TGTGCCAGCAGGCCCCCCGGGGGTTATACGCAGTATTTT. Its translation is CASRPPGGYTQYF.

This clonotype has more than one count but fewer than ten. The chain is built from TRBV6-1 and TRBJ1-2, with D maybe TRBD1 (6 bases). This CDR3 contains 16 residues. CDR1 is MNHNS and CDR2 is SASEGT in the germline V gene. Deletions cut 6 bases from V and 0 bases from J, with 17 bases between. The CDR3 nucleotides are TGTGCCAGCAGGGTCTCTCCTTCAGGGGCTAACTATGGCTACACCTTC. This gives the protein CASRVSPSGANYGYTF.

This clonotype was counted many times. The chain has TRBV24-1 and TRBJ2-3; tentative D call: TRBD2 (6 bases). The CDR3 has 16 amino acids. CDR1 and CDR2 (germline): KGHDR, SFDVKD. V was shortened by 7 bases and J by 4 bases, with 20 bases between the two germline ends. This chain's CDR3 is CATSNIRDSTPDTQYF. The CDR3, as DNA: TGTGCCACCAGCAACATCCGGGACTCCACACCAGATACGCAGTATTTT.

This clonotype was seen ten or more times. V usage is TRBV27 and J usage is TRBJ1-5; no clear D. This CDR3 region has 16 residues. V lost 2 bases and J lost 1, with 12 bases in between. Germline V gene data show CDR1 as MNHEY and CDR2 as SMNVEV (reference sequence). Written as DNA, the CDR3 is TGTGCCAGCAGTTTACTCTCTGGCGGGAGCAATCAGCCCCAGCATTTT. Amino acids: CASSLLSGGSNQPQHF.

V gene TRBV10-3 combines with J gene TRBJ2-7; 9 bases align to TRBD1. CDR3 length: 14 residues. V lost 6 bases, J lost 4 bases, and 7 bases stayed unmatched. Germline assignment: CDR1 ENHRY and CDR2 SYGVKD. CDR3 residues: CAISRSQGAYEQYF. DNA for the CDR3: TGTGCCATCAGCCGATCACAGGGGGCGTACGAGCAGTACTTC.

This clonotype was recorded at least ten times. The chain couples TRBV5-1 to TRBJ2-7, with D perhaps TRBD2 (5 bases). This CDR3 has 16 amino acids. CDR1 is SGHRS and CDR2 is YFSETQ in the germline V gene. V was cut by 0 bases and J by 6 bases, with 19 bases left in between. CDR3 DNA: TGCGCCAGCAGCTTGGGGTCGCGGGCAAATCTGTTCGAGCAGTACTTC. It encodes CASSLGSRANLFEQYF.

There are many counts of this clonotype. The CDR3 reads CASSEEASGSFGDTQYF. CDR3 sequence (DNA): TGTGCCAGCAGTGAAGAGGCTAGCGGGAGTTTTGGAGATACGCAGTATTTT. The chain is built from TRBV2 and TRBJ2-3; 10 bases match TRBD2. Unmatched junction bases numbered 9, after V lost 1 base and J lost 5 bases. This CDR3 comprises 17 residues. Germline values: CDR1 SNHLY, CDR2 FYNNEI.

The chain uses TRBV7-9 and TRBJ1-2, with TRBD1 matching over 7 bases. This CDR3 is built from 12 residues. V lost 7 bases to trimming and J lost 7 bases; unmatched junction nucleotides: 6. CDR1 is SEHNR, CDR2 FQNEAQ, per germline (reference sequence). CDR3: CASTQTGLGYTF. In nucleotides, the CDR3 is TGTGCCAGCACCCAGACAGGGCTTGGCTACACCTTC.

The chain carries TRBV4-3 and TRBJ2-1; 9 bases are a match to TRBD2. This CDR3 region has 15 residues. Germline CDR1 reads LGHNA; CDR2 reads YSLEER. V lost 1 base to trimming and J lost 9 bases; unmatched junction nucleotides: 7. CDR3 amino acids: CASSQGVAGDTEQFF. CDR3 nucleotides: TGCGCCAGCAGCCAAGGGGTAGCGGGAGATACTGAGCAGTTCTTC.